The following is a TCR beta chain sequence with its context. What it binds is unknown. The repertoire was sequenced with immunoSEQ multiplex PCR; TCRdb's copy has only in-frame clones and lacks some. The sample comprises tens of thousands of clones, 90% of which are singletons, and almost 5% rests with the top ten. The sample comes from a study of neoadjuvant nivolumab and ipilimumab in lung cancer. Study results and caveats: Resected tumors had greater TCR richness and clonality than uninvolved lung.

V lost 1 base, J lost 13 bases, and 17 bases lay in between. From germline, CDR1 is LGHNA and CDR2 YSLEER. The CDR3 totals 14 residues. This clonotype was sampled from an adult with non-small cell lung cancer. The rearrangement links TRBV4-3 to TRBJ1-3; D is perhaps TRBD1 (6 bases). The sequencing here drew on peripheral blood, taken after neoadjuvant nivolumab, alone or with ipilimumab, at or shortly before surgery. CDR3 region: CASSQVGGIGQIYF. CDR3 DNA sequence: TGCGCCAGCAGCCAAGTAGGTGGGATCGGACAGATATATTTT.